These 5 T cell receptor beta chains share one sample of origin, sequenced in a study of shared clonotypes between healthy human individuals. TCRdb's table, derived via immunoSEQ multiplex PCR, lists solely in-frame clones and lacks some. The sample contains about 2.2 million clones, 90% to 95% of which appear only once. Selected positively for CCR7 and CD45RO-negative, naive CD8 cells excluded terminally differentiated effector memory CD45RA+ cells. The specimen was naive CD8+ T cells from PBMCs. All receptors derive from a man aged 18 to 35 in good health. Some clones in this sample may be carry-over from other donors' samples.

The chain is built from TRBV28 and TRBJ2-1; D unresolved. The V end was cut by 6 bases, the J end by 3 bases, with 15 bases between. The V gene's germline CDR1 is MDHEN and CDR2 SYDVKM. This CDR3 is built from 15 residues. This chain's CDR3 is CASRQHPNNYNEQFF. CDR3 nucleotide sequence: TGTGCCAGCAGGCAACACCCCAATAACTACAATGAGCAGTTCTTC. Full variable domain (rest looked up from reference TRBV28 and TRBJ2-1): DVKVTQSSRYLVKRTGEKVFLECVQDMDHENMFWYRQDPGLGLRLIYFSYDVKMKEKGDIPEGYSVSREKKERFSLILESASTNQTSMYLCASRQHPNNYNEQFFGPGTRLTVL.

This clone was found once. The V call is TRBV9, the J call TRBJ1-1; D possibly corresponds to TRBD1 (5 bases). Germline CDR1 is SGDLS and CDR2 is YYNGEE. The length of the CDR3 is 18 residues. V lost 0 bases and J lost 0, with 18 bases in between. The CDR3 here is CASSVAGRDGLMNTEAFF. The CDR3 DNA reads TGTGCCAGCAGCGTAGCGGGCAGGGATGGCCTTATGAACACTGAAGCTTTCTTT.

This chain connects TRBV27 to TRBJ2-7; tentatively, D is TRBD2 (5 bases). Germline assignment: CDR1 MNHEY and CDR2 SMNVEV (reference sequence). The V gene lost 6 bases and the J gene lost 6 bases, with 18 bases spanning the gap. CDR3 length: 14 amino acids. CDR3 protein: CASRIRGSTAEQYF. The DNA of the CDR3 is TGTGCCAGCAGAATCCGGGGATCGACGGCCGAGCAGTACTTC.

This chain links TRBV19 with TRBJ1-5; D unresolved. CDR1 and CDR2 (germline): LNHDA, SQIVND (reference sequence). V was clipped by 5 bases and J by 4 bases, with 24 bases between them. The CDR3 contains 18 residues. CDR3 amino acids: CASSPPLQDRPGNQPQHF. CDR3 coding DNA: TGTGCCAGTAGTCCCCCTCTGCAGGACCGGCCGGGGAATCAGCCCCAGCATTTT.

This clone was recorded once. The sample has other DNA sequences that encode this CDR3 too. The V call is TRBV4-1, the J call TRBJ2-7; D may be TRBD2 (6 bases). CDR1 and CDR2 (germline): MGHRA, YSYEKL. The V and J ends lost 1 base and 2 bases respectively, with 9 bases between them. This CDR3 comprises 14 residues. The CDR3: CASSQVEGPYEQYF. CDR3 DNA: TGCGCCAGCAGCCAAGTGGAGGGTCCCTACGAGCAGTACTTC.